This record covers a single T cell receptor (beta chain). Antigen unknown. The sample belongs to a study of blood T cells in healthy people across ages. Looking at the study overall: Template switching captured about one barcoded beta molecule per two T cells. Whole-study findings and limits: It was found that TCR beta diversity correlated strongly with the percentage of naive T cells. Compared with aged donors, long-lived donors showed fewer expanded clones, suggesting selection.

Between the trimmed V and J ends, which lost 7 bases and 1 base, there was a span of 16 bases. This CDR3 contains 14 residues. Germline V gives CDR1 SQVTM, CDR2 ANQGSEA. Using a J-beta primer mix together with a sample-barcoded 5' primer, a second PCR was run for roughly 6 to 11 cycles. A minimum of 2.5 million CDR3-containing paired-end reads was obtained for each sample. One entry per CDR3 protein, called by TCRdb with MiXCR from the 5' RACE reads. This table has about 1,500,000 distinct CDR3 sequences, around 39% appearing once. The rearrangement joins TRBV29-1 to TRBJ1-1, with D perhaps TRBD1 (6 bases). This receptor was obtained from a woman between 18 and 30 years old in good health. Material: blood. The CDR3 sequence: CSGQPTGRNTEAFF. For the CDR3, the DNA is TGCAGCGGTCAACCCACAGGGAGGAACACTGAAGCTTTCTTT.